This T cell receptor (beta chain) was recorded in a study of T cell responses to AZD1222 COVID-19 vaccine listed by TCRdb under 2021. For context, the study as a whole: TCR sequencing was performed for some 250 trial participants, of whom around 200 were given two doses of AZD1222 and roughly 25 were given two doses of MenACWY control vaccine. Enrollment into the trials was organized by age into subgroups of 18-55, 56-69 and 70-plus years, and those subgroups contained approximately 160, 26 and 62 TCR-sequenced participants, respectively. Here is what the overall study found, with its caveats: Only 5 to 7 AZD1222 recipients were SARS-CoV-2 seropositive at baseline, limiting conclusions about previously exposed vaccinees. Reportedly, close to half of the unique spike-specific TCRs recognized epitopes lying outside the regions that are mutated in the B.1.351 and B.1.1.7 variants. The whole spike protein was spanned by vaccine-associated CD4 TCRs, and dominant responses were seen in regions 160-218 and 743-854. Because no samples from the day 14 peak response were available, repertoires could be characterized only after the peak T cell response. In the small 56-69-year group, the increase in depth fell short of significance, most likely because of low power. Participants were mostly white British and included more females than males, and it was suggested by the authors that clonal diversity may have been underestimated. A significant rise in spike-specific TCR breadth and depth was observed after two AZD1222 doses relative to day 0 and relative to MenACWY recipients.

About this clone: The clone's antigen remains unknown. Within one base of it there is no much larger clone, and no base qualities were kept.

In light of the paper, this sample's time point label describes: sample from adult after SARS-CoV-2 infection, after symptom onset. Two convalescent COVID-19 patients, sampled after symptom onset from adults with prior SARS-CoV-2 infection, were also TCR-sequenced for comparison. The CDR3 regions of human TCRbeta chains were subjected to immunosequencing. Concerning the study's data processing: Repertoire TCRs were matched against a reference library of SARS-CoV-2-specific TCRs generated with the MIRA antigen-specificity platform. Breadth was defined as the fraction of unique TCRs that were SARS-CoV-2-associated, and depth was defined as the fraction of total T cells that were SARS-CoV-2-associated. Using the MIRA data, each spike-specific TCR was mapped to the spike region that the TCR reacts to and placed in a CD4 or CD8 class. Log10-transformed breadth and depth values were compared by one-way ANOVA with Sidak's multiple comparisons tests. In its TCRdb copy, this immuneACCESS table keeps in-frame sequences only and misses some clones. Where compared with another copy, unresolved V genes explain less than half of these, and the others have no known cause. That table supplies the V and J calls and clone size; D and trimming were determined from the DNA. Present in this sample are approximately 150,000 clones, approximately 93% of which were seen just once. The leading ten clones occupy around 12% of the sample.

At the junction V is shortened by 3 bases and J by 3 bases, with 13 bases in between. The CDR3, cysteine through phenylalanine, is 15 amino acids long. The only DNA kept is the CDR3, 45 bases in frame from the first base. The germline V gene (reference sequence) supplies CDR1 SGHKS and CDR2 YYEKEE. The starting material was peripheral blood, obtained after recovery from COVID-19. The receptor chain draws on TRBV5-5 and TRBJ2-1; a confident D gene designation cannot be given. The source is an adult who had recovered from COVID-19. The encoded CDR3 is CASSSSDGYYNEQFF. The nucleotides are TGTGCCAGCAGCTCCTCGGACGGTTACTACAATGAGCAGTTCTTC.